The sequence of this T cell receptor (beta chain) was determined in a study of CD8+CD57+ T cells in acquired aplastic anemia. As to this clonotype: Being one base from a much bigger clone, this may be a read error.

From germline, CDR1 is SGHRS and CDR2 YFSETQ. Trimming removed 5 bases at V and 2 bases at J, with 11 bases between. This CDR3 has 14 amino acids. Genomic DNA constituted the template upon which TCR beta VDJ and CDR3 profiling was performed. Each CDR3 protein gets one entry after TCRdb re-called the reads with MiXCR. The data contain 350,000 to 450,000 distinct CDR3 sequences, about two thirds of them seen just once; the ten biggest clones take up 3% to 5%. This sequence originates from a human donor in good health, serving as a control. This chain connects TRBV5-1 to TRBJ1-3; no definite D call. Source material: sorted CD4+, CD8+, or CD8+CD57+ T cells (not recorded which) from PBMCs. CDR3 in DNA: TGCGCCAGCAGACTCGAGAGCCCTGGAAACACCATATATTTT. Translated: CASRLESPGNTIYF.